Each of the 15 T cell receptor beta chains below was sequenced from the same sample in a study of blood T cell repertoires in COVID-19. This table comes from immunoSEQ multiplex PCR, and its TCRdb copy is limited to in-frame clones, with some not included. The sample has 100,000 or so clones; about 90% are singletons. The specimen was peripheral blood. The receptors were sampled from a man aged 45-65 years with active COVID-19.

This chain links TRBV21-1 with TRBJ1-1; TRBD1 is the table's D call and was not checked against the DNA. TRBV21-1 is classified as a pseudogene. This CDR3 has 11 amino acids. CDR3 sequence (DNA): TGTGCCAGCAGCGCAGGGCTTCGATCTTTCTTT. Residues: CASSAGLRSFF.

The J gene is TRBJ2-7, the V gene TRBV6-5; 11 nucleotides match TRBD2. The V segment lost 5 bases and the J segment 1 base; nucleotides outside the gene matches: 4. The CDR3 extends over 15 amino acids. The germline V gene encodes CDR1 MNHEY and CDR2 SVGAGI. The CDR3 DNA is TGTGCCAGCAGTCTCCTAGCGGGGGGATCCTACGAGCAGTACTTC. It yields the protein CASSLLAGGSYEQYF.

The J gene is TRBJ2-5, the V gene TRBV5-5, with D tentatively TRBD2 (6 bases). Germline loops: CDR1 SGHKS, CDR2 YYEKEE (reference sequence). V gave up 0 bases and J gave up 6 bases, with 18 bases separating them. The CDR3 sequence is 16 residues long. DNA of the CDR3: TGTGCCAGCAGCTTGGGGGGACTCCAACCCCAGCAGACCCAGTACTTC. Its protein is CASSLGGLQPQQTQYF.

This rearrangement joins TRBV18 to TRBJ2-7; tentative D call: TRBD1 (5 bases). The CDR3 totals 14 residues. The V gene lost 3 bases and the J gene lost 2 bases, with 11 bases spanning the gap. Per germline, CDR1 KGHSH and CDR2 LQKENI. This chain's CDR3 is CASSPAAGPYEQYF. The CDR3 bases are TGTGCCAGCTCACCTGCGGCAGGGCCCTACGAGCAGTACTTC.

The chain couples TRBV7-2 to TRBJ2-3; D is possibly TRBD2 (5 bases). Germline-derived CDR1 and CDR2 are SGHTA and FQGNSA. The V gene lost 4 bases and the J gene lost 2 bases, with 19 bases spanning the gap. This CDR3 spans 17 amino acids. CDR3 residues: CASSSPGSSFPTDTQYF. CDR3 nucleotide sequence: TGTGCCAGCAGCTCACCGGGGTCTTCCTTCCCCACAGATACGCAGTATTTT.

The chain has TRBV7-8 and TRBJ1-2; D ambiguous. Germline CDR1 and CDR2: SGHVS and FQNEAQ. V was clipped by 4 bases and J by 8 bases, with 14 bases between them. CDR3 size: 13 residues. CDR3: CASSWGAASGYTF. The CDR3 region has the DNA TGTGCCAGCAGCTGGGGAGCCGCTTCGGGCTACACCTTC. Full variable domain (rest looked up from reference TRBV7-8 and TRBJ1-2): GAGVSQSPRYKVAKRGQDVALRCDPISGHVSLFWYQQALGQGPEFLTYFQNEAQLDKSGLPSDRFFAERPEGSVSTLKIQRTQQEDSAVYLCASSWGAASGYTFGSGTRLTVV.

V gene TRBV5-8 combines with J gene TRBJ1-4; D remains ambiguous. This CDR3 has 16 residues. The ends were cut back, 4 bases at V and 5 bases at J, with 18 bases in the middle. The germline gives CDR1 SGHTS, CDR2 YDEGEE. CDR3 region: CASSPTLVSLNEKLFF. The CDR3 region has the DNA TGTGCCAGCAGCCCCACTCTCGTTAGTTTGAATGAAAAACTGTTTTTT.

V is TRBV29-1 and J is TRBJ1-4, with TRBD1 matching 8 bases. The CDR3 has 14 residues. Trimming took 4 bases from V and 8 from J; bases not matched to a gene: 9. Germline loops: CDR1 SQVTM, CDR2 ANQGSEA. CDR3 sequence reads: CSVALGQGREKLFF. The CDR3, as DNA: TGCAGCGTTGCCCTAGGACAGGGAAGAGAAAAACTGTTTTTT.

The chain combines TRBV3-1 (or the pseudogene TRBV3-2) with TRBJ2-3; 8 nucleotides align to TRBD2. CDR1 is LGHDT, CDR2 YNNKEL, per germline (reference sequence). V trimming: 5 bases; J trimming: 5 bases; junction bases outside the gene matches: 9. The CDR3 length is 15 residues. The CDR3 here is CASSKRGGPGDTQYF. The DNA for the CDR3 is TGTGCCAGCAGCAAACGCGGGGGGCCGGGAGATACGCAGTATTTT.

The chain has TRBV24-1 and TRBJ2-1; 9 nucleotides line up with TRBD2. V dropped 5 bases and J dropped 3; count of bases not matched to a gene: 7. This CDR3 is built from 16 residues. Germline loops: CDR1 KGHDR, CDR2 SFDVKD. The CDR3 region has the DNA TGTGCCACCAGTGGGCTCAGCGGGGGGAACTACAATGAGCAGTTCTTC. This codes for CATSGLSGGNYNEQFF.

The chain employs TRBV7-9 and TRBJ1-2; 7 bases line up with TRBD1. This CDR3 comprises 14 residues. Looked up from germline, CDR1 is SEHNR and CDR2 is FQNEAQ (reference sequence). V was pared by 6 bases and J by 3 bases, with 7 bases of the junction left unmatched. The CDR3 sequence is CASREGAFDYGYTF. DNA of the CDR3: TGTGCCAGCAGGGAGGGGGCTTTCGACTATGGCTACACCTTC.

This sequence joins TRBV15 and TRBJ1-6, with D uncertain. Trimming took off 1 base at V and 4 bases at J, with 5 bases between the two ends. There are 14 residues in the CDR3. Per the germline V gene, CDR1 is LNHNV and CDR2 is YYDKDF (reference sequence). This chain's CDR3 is CATSRAPYNSPLHF. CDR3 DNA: TGTGCCACCAGCAGAGCCCCTTATAATTCACCCCTCCACTTT.

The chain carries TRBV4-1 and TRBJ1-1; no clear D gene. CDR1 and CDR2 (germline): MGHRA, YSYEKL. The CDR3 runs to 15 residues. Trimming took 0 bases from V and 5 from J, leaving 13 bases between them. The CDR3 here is CASSQEVPGRTEAFF. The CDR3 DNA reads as TGCGCCAGCAGCCAAGAGGTTCCGGGGAGAACTGAAGCTTTCTTT.

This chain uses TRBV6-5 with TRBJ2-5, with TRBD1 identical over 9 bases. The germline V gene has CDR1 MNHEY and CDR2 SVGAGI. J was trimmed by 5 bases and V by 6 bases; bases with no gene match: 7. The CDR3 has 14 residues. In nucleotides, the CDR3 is TGTGCCAGCAGATCACAGGGGGCGCGGGAGACCCAGTACTTC. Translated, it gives CASRSQGARETQYF.

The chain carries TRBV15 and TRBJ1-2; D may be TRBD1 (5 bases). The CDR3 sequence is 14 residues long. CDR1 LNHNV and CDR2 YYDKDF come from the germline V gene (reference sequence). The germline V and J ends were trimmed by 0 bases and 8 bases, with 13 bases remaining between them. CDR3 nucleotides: TGTGCCACCAGCAGAGAAGCTCCAGGGTACGGCTACACCTTC. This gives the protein CATSREAPGYGYTF.